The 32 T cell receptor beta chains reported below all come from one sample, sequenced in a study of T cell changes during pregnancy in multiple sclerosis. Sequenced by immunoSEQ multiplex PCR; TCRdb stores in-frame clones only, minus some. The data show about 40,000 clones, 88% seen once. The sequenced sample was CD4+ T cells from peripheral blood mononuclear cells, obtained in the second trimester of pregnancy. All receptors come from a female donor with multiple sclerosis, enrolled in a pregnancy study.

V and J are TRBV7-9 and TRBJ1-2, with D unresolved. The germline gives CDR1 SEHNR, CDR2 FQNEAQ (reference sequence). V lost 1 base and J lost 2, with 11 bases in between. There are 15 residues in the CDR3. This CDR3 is CASSLEAGLNYGYTF. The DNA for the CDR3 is TGTGCCAGCAGCTTAGAGGCAGGACTGAACTATGGCTACACCTTC.

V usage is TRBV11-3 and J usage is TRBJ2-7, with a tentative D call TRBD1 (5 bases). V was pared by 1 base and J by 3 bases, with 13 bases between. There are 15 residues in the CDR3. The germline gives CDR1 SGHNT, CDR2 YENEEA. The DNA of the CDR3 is TGTGCCAGCAGCTTAGTGGGGCAGGGCTGCTACGAGCAGTACTTC. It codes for CASSLVGQGCYEQYF.

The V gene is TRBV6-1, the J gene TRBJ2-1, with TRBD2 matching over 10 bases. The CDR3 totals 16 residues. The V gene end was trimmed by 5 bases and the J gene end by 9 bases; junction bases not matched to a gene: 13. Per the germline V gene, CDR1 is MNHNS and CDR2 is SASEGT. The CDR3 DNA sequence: TGTGCCAGCAGTAAAGATCGGGCTAGCGGGAGAGGTGAGCAGTTCTTC. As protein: CASSKDRASGRGEQFF.

In DNA, the CDR3 is TGTGCCAGCAGCTTTCAGGGGGCAGATACGCAGTATTTT. Its translation: CASSFQGADTQYF. The genes are TRBV13 and TRBJ2-3; 7 bases match TRBD1. J gave up 4 bases and V 3 bases, and 1 base lay outside the gene matches. Looked up from germline, CDR1 is PRHDT and CDR2 is FYEKMQ (reference sequence). The CDR3 runs 13 residues.

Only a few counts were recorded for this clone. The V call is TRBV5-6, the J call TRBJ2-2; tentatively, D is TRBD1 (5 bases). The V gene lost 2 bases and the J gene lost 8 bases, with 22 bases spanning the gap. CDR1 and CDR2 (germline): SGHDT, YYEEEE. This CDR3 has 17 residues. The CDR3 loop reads CASSFLLRRSGAGELFF. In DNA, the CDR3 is TGTGCCAGCAGCTTTCTCTTGAGGCGCTCTGGGGCAGGGGAGCTGTTTTTT.

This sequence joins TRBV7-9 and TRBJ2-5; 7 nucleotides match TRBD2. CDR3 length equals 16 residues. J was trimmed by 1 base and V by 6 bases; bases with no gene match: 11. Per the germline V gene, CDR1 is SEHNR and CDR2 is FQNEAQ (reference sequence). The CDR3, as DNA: TGTGCCAGCAGTTACGACCTGGGACTACCCCAAGAGACCCAGTACTTC. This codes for CASSYDLGLPQETQYF.

The CDR3 region is CASSTSGGLLNNEQFF. The CDR3 DNA sequence: TGTGCCAGCAGCACTAGCGGGGGACTACTAAACAATGAGCAGTTCTTC. The chain is built from TRBV6-6 and TRBJ2-1; 11 positions agree with TRBD2. V was clipped by 6 bases and J by 5 bases; unmatched bases: 9. The CDR3 covers 16 residues. CDR1 and CDR2 (germline): MNHNY, SVGAGI (reference sequence).

The CDR3 loop reads CASSSLIGGELFF. CDR3 nucleotide sequence: TGTGCCAGCAGCTCACTTATTGGCGGGGAGCTGTTTTTT. The chain links TRBV11-2 to TRBJ2-2; D unclear. Between the trimmed V and J ends, which lost 4 bases and 7 bases, there was a span of 10 bases. This CDR3 contains 13 residues. CDR1 and CDR2 from the germline V gene are SGHAT and FQNNGV. Using reference TRBV11-2 and TRBJ2-2 for the parts outside the CDR3, the full variable domain is EAGVAQSPRYKIIEKRQSVAFWCNPISGHATLYWYQQILGQGPKLLIQFQNNGVVDDSQLPKDRFSAERLKGVDSTLKIQPAKLEDSAVYLCASSSLIGGELFFGEGSRLTVL.

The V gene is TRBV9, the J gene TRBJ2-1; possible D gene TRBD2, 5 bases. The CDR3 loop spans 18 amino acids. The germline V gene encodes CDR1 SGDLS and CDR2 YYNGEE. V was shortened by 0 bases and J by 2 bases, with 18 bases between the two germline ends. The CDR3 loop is CASSVEVRVTYPYNEQFF. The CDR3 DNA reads TGTGCCAGCAGCGTAGAGGTGCGGGTGACATACCCCTACAATGAGCAGTTCTTC.

The CDR3: CASRKVGELNTGELFF. As DNA, the CDR3 is TGTGCCAGTAGGAAGGTTGGGGAGCTGAACACCGGGGAGCTGTTTTTT. The chain joins TRBV19 to TRBJ2-2, with D perhaps matching TRBD2 (5 bases). The germline V and J ends were trimmed by 6 bases and 1 base, with 15 bases remaining between them. CDR3 size: 16 residues. Germline CDR1 reads LNHDA; CDR2 reads SQIVND (reference sequence). Full variable domain (missing parts from reference TRBV19 and TRBJ2-2): DGGITQSPKYLFRKEGQNVTLSCEQNLNHDAMYWYRQDPGQGLRLIYYSQIVNDFQKGDIAEGYSVSREKKESFPLTVTSAQKNPTAFYLCASRKVGELNTGELFFGEGSRLTVL.

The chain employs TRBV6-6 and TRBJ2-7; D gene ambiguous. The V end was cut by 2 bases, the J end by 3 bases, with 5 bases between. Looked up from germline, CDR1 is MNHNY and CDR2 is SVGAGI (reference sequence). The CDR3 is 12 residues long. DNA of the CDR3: TGTGCCAGCAGTTACCCGAGCTACGAGCAGTACTTC. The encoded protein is CASSYPSYEQYF.

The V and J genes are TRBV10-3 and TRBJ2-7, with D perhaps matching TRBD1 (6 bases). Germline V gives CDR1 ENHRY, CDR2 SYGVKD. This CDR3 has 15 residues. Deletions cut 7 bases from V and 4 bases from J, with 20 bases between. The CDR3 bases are TGTGCCATCAAAGTCCTGGACAGAGGGCCTTACGAGCAGTACTTC. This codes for CAIKVLDRGPYEQYF.

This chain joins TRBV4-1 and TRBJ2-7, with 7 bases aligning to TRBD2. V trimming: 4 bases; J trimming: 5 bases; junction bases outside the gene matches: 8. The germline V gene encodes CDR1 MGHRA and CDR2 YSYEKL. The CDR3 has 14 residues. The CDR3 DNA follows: TGCGCCAGCAGCCTCGAGGGAGGGCTCCACGAGCAGTACTTC. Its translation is CASSLEGGLHEQYF.

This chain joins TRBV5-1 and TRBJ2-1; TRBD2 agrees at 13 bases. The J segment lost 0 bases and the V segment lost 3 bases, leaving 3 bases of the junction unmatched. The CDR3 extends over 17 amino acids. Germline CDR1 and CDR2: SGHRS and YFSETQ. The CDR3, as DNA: TGCGCCAGCAGCTCCGGACTAGCGGGAGCCTCCTACAATGAGCAGTTCTTC. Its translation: CASSSGLAGASYNEQFF.

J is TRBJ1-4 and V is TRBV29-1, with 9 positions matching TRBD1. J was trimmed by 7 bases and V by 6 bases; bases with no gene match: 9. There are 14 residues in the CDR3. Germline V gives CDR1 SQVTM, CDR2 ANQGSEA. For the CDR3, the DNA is TGCAGCGTCAAAAAGGGGACAGGGATTGAAAAACTGTTTTTT. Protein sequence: CSVKKGTGIEKLFF.

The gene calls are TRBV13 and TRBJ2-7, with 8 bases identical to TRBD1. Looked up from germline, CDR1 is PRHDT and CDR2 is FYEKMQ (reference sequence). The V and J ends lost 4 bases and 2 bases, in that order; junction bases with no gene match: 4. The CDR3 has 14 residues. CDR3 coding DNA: TGTGCCAGCAGCTCTATGACAGGGGCCTACGAGCAGTACTTC. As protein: CASSSMTGAYEQYF.

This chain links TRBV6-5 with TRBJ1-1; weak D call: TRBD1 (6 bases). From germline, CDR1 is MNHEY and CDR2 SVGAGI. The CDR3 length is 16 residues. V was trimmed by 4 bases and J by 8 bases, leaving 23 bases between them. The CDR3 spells CASSSDPLGGVTEAFF. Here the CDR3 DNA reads TGTGCCAGCAGTTCCGATCCCCTAGGGGGAGTAACAGAAGCTTTCTTT.

CDR3: CASSRGTEAFF. As DNA, the CDR3 is TGTGCCAGTAGTCGGGGCACTGAAGCTTTCTTT. V and J are TRBV19 and TRBJ1-1; D gene uncertain. The V gene's germline CDR1 is LNHDA and CDR2 SQIVND (reference sequence). The CDR3 totals 11 residues. V was pared by 5 bases and J by 4 bases, with 5 bases between.

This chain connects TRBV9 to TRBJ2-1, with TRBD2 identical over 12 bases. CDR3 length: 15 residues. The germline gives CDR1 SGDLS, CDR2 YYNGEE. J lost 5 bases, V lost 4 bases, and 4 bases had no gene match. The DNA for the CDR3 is TGTGCCAGCAGCCCCCGGACTAGCGGGAACAATGAGCAGTTCTTC. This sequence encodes CASSPRTSGNNEQFF.

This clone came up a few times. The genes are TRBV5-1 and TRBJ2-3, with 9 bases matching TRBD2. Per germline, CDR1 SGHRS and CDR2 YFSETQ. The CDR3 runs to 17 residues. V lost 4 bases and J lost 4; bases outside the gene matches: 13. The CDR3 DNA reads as TGCGCCAGCAGCAACGGAGGGGGCGGGAGGGCCGCAGATACGCAGTATTTT. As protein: CASSNGGGGRAADTQYF.

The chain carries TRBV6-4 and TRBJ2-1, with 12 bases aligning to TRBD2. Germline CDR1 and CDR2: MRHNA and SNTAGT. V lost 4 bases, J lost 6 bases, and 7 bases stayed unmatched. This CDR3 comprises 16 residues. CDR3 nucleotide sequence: TGTGCCAGCAGTGCCCAGACTAGCGGGAGTGGCAATGAGCAGTTCTTC. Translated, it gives CASSAQTSGSGNEQFF.

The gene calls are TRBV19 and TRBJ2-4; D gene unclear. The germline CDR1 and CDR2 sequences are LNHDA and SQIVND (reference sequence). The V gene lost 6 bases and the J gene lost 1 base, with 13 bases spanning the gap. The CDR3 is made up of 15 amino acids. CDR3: CASSALGYAKNIQYF. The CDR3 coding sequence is TGTGCCAGTAGCGCGTTGGGCTACGCCAAAAACATTCAGTACTTC.

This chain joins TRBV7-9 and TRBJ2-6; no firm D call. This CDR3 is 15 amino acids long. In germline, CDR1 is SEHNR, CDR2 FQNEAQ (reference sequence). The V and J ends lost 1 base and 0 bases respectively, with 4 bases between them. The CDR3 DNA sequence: TGTGCCAGCAGCTTAGACGGCTCTGGGGCCAACGTCCTGACTTTC. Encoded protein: CASSLDGSGANVLTF.

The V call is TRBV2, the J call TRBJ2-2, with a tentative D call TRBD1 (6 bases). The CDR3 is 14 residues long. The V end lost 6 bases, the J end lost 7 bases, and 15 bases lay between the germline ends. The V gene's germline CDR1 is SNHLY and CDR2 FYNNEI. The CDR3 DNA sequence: TGTGCCAGCAGCGAGGTACAGGGTAGCGGGGAGCTGTTTTTT. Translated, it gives CASSEVQGSGELFF. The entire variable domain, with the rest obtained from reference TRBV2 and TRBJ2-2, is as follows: EPEVTQTPSHQVTQMGQEVILRCVPISNHLYFYWYRQILGQKVEFLVSFYNNEISEKSEIFDDQFSVERPDGSNFTLKIRSTKLEDSAMYFCASSEVQGSGELFFGEGSRLTVL.

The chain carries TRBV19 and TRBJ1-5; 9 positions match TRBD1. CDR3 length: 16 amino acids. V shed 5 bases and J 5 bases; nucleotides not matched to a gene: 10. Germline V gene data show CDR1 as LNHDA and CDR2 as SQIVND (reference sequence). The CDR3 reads CASSPLWTGADQPQHF. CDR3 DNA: TGTGCCAGTAGTCCACTATGGACAGGGGCCGATCAGCCCCAGCATTTT.

Here the CDR3 reads CASSIIRAGGRGDEQFF. The CDR3 coding sequence is TGTGCCAGTAGTATCATCCGAGCGGGAGGAAGGGGGGATGAGCAGTTCTTC. V usage is TRBV19 and J usage is TRBJ2-1; 9 bases are shared with TRBD2. V gave up 3 bases and J gave up 8 bases; unmatched junction bases: 14. This CDR3 spans 17 amino acids. The germline V gene has CDR1 LNHDA and CDR2 SQIVND (reference sequence).

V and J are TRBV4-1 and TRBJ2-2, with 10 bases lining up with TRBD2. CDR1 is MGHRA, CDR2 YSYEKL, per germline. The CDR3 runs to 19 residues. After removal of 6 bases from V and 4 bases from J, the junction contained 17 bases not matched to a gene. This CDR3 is CASSTLSSGRFVGTGELFF. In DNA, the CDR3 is TGCGCCAGCAGTACTCTATCTAGCGGGAGATTTGTAGGCACCGGGGAGCTGTTTTTT.

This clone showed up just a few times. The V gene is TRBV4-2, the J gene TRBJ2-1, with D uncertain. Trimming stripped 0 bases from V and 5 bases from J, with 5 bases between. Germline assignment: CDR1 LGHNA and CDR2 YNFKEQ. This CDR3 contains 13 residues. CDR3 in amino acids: CASSQDRHNEQFF. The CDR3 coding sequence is TGTGCCAGCAGCCAAGACAGGCACAATGAGCAGTTCTTC.

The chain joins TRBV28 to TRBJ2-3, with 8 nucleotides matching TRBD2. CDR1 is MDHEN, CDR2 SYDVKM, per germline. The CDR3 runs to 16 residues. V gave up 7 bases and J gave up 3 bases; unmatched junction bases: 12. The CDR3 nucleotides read TGTGCCAGCACCCCTCCGATTAGCGGGGTAACAGATACGCAGTATTTT. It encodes CASTPPISGVTDTQYF.

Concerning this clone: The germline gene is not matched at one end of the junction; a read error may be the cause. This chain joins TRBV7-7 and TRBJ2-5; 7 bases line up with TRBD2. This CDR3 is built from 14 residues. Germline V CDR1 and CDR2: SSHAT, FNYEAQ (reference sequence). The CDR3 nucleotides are TGTGCTAGCAGCAGCGGGGCCTACTCAACGACCCAGTACTTC. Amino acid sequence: CASSSGAYSTTQYF.

CDR3 region: CASSLAAAQETQYF. As DNA, the CDR3 is TGTGCCAGCAGCTTAGCAGCGGCACAAGAGACCCAGTACTTC. The chain uses TRBV7-9 and TRBJ2-5, with D tentatively TRBD2 (5 bases). The V and J ends lost 0 bases and 2 bases respectively, with 7 bases between them. Per germline, CDR1 SEHNR and CDR2 FQNEAQ (reference sequence). This CDR3 has 14 amino acids.

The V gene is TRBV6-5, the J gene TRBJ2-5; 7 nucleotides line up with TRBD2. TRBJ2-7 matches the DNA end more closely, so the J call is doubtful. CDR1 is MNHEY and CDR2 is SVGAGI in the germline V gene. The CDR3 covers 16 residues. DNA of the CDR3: TGTGCCAGCAGTTACGAAGCGGGAACTTTCTCCTACGAGCAGTACTTC. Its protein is CASSYEAGTFSYEQYF.